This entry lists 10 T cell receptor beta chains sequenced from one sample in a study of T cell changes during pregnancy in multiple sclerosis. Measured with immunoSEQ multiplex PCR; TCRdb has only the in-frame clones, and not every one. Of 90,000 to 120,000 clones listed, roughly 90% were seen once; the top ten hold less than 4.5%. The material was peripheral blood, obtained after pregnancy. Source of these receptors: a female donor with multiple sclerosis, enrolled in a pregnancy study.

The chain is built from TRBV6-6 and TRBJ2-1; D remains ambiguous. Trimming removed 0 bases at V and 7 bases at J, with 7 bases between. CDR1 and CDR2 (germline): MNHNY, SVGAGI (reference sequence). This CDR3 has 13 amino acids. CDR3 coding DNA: TGTGCCAGCAGTTACTCGAGTCGTAATGAGCAGTTCTTC. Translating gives CASSYSSRNEQFF.

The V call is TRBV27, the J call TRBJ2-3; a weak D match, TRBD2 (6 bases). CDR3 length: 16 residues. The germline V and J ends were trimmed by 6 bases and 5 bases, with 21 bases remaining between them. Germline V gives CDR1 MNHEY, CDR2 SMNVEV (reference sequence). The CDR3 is CASRSRRERLVDTQYF. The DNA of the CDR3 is TGTGCCAGCAGGTCACGGAGGGAGCGGTTGGTAGATACGCAGTATTTT.

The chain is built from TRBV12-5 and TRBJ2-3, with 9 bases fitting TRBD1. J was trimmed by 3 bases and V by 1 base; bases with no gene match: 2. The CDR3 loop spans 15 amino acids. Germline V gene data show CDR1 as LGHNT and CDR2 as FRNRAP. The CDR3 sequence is CASGLAGQGTDTQYF. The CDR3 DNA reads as TGTGCTAGTGGTTTGGCGGGACAGGGAACAGATACGCAGTATTTT.

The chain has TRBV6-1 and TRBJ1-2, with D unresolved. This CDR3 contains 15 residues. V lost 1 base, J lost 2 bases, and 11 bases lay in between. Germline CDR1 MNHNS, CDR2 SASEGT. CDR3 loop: CASSEDRVPNYGYTF. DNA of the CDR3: TGTGCCAGCAGTGAAGATCGGGTTCCCAACTATGGCTACACCTTC.

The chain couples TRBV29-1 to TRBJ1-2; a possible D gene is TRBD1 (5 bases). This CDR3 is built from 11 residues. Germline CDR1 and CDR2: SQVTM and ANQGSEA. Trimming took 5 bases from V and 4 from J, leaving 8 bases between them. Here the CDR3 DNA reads TGCAGCGTTCAGGGAGGCTATGGCTACACCTTC. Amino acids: CSVQGGYGYTF.

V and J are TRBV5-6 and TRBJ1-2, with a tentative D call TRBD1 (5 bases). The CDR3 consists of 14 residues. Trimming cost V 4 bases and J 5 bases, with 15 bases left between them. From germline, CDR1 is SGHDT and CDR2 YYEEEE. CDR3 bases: TGTGCCAGCAGCCCCGGTGGAGGGGATTATGGCTACACCTTC. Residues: CASSPGGGDYGYTF.

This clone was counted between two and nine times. In DNA, the CDR3 is TGTGCCAGCAGTTCCCGGACTAGTCATCAGTACTTC. Translation gives CASSSRTSHQYF. This chain joins TRBV6-5 and TRBJ2-4; 7 bases match TRBD2. V lost 4 bases and J lost 12; bases outside the gene matches: 6. Germline V gives CDR1 MNHEY, CDR2 SVGAGI. This CDR3 spans 12 amino acids.

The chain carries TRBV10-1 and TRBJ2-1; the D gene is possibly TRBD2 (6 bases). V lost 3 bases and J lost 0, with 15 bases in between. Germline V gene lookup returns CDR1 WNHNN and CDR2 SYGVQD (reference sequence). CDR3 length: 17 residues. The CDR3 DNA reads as TGCGCCAGCAGTGAACCACGGGACGGGAGCTCCTACAATGAGCAGTTCTTC. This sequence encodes CASSEPRDGSSYNEQFF.

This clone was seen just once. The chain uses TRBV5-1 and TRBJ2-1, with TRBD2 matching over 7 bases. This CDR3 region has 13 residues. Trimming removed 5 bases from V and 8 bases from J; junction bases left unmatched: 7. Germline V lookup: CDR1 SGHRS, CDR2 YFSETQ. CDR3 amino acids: CASSFSGRDEQFF. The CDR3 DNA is TGCGCCAGCAGTTTTAGCGGGCGGGATGAGCAGTTCTTC. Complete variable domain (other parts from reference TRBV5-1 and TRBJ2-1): KAGVTQTPRYLIKTRGQQVTLSCSPISGHRSVSWYQQTPGQGLQFLFEYFSETQRNKGNFPGRFSGRQFSNSRSEMNVSTLELGDSALYLCASSFSGRDEQFFGPGTRLTVL.

CDR3 in DNA: TGTGCCAGTAGTGTGGACAGAGACCAGCCCCAGCATTTT. Protein product: CASSVDRDQPQHF. The genes are TRBV19 and TRBJ1-5; perhaps TRBD1 as D (6 bases). From germline, CDR1 is LNHDA and CDR2 SQIVND (reference sequence). Trimming stripped 5 bases from V and 7 bases from J, with 12 bases between. The CDR3 has 13 amino acids.